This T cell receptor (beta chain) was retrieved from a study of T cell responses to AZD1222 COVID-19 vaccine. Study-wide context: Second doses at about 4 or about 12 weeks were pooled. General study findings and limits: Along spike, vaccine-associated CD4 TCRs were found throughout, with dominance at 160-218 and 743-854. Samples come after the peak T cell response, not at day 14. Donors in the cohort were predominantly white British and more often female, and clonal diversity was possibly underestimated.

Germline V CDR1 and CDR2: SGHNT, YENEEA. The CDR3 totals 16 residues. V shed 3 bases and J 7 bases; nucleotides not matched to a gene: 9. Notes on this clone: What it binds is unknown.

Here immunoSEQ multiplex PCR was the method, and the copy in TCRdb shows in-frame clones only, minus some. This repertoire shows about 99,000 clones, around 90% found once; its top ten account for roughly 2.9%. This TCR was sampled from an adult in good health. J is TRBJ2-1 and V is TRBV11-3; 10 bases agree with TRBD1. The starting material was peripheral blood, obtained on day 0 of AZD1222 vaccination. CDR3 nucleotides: TGTGCCAGCAGCTTCGGGGTGCGACAGGGGGCAAATGAGCAGTTCTTC. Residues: CASSFGVRQGANEQFF. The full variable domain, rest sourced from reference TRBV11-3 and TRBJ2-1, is EAGVVQSPRYKIIEKKQPVAFWCNPISGHNTLYWYLQNLGQGPELLIRYENEEAVDDSQLPKDRFSAERLKGVDSTLKIQPAELGDSAVYLCASSFGVRQGANEQFFGPGTRLTVL.